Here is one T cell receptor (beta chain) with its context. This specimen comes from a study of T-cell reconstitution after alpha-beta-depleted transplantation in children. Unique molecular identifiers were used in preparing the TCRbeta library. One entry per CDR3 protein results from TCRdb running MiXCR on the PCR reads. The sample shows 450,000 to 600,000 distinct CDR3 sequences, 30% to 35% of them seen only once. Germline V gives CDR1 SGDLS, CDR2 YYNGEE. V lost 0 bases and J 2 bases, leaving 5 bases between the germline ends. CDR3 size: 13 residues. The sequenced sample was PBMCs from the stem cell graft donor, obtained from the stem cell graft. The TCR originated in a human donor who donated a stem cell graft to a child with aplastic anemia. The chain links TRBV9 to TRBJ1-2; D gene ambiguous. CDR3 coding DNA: TGTGCCAGCAGCGTAGGAGACAACTATGGCTACACCTTC. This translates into CASSVGDNYGYTF.